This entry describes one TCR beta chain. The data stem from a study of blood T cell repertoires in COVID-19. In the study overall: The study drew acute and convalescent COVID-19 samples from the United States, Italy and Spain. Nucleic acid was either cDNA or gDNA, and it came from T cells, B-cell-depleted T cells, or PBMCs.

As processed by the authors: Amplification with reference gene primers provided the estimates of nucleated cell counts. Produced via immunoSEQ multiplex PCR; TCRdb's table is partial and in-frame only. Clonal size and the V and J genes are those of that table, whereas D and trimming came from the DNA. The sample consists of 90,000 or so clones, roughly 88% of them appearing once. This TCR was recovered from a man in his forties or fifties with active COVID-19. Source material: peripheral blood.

The CDR3 protein is CASSAQVRSSETQYF. The CDR3, as DNA: TGTGCCAGCAGTGCACAGGTGAGGAGTTCAGAGACCCAGTACTTC. The rearrangement joins TRBV2 to TRBJ2-5; a weak D match, TRBD1 (5 bases). V dropped 4 bases and J dropped 4 bases, with 16 bases sitting between them. This CDR3 comprises 15 residues. CDR1 is SNHLY and CDR2 is FYNNEI in the germline V gene. Full variable domain (remainder filled in from reference TRBV2 and TRBJ2-5): EPEVTQTPSHQVTQMGQEVILRCVPISNHLYFYWYRQILGQKVEFLVSFYNNEISEKSEIFDDQFSVERPDGSNFTLKIRSTKLEDSAMYFCASSAQVRSSETQYFGPGTRLLVL.